The clone carrying this T cell receptor (beta chain) has a handful of counts. Its antigen is undetermined. The CDR3 has 14 residues. Germline V gives CDR1 SQVTM, CDR2 ANQGSEA. Deletions cut 6 bases from V and 5 bases from J, with 17 bases between. These data are taken from a study of T cell responses to AZD1222 COVID-19 vaccine. The study's findings and limits: After two AZD1222 doses, spike-specific TCR breadth and depth rose versus day 0. Epitopes outside B.1.351 and B.1.1.7 mutated regions reportedly drew nearly half of spike TCRs. White British donors predominated, females outnumbered males, and clonal diversity was possibly underestimated. None of the repertoires were sampled until the peak T cell response had passed.

The method was immunoSEQ multiplex PCR; TCRdb's version includes in-frame clones alone and lacks a portion of them. This sample has around 100,000 clones, with 80% to 85% found just once. The chain couples TRBV29-1 to TRBJ2-4, with D maybe TRBD2 (7 bases). This clonotype was sampled from an adult in good health. The sample here was peripheral blood, taken on day 0 of AZD1222 vaccination. CDR3 protein: CSVIFWEGENIQYF. The CDR3 DNA is TGCAGCGTCATATTCTGGGAGGGGGAAAACATTCAGTACTTC.